Below are 8 T cell receptor beta chains sequenced from a single sample in a study of shared clonotypes between healthy human individuals. The protocol was immunoSEQ multiplex PCR, while the TCRdb copy is restricted to in-frame clones and leaves out a portion. The data show some 510,000 clones, 60% to 85% seen once. Sample: PBMCs. The receptor set was obtained from a woman aged 40 to 49 in good health. Some clones in this sample may be carry-over from other donors' samples.

The chain recombines TRBV2 with TRBJ2-1, with 10 bases aligning to TRBD2. Per germline, CDR1 SNHLY and CDR2 FYNNEI. V shed 6 bases and J 5 bases; nucleotides not matched to a gene: 7. This CDR3 comprises 15 residues. The CDR3 region is CASRALAGKNNEQFF. In DNA, the CDR3 is TGTGCCAGCAGGGCACTAGCGGGGAAAAACAATGAGCAGTTCTTC.

The chain combines TRBV6-5 with TRBJ2-5, with a weak D call TRBD1 (5 bases). CDR1 is MNHEY, CDR2 SVGAGI, per germline. V lost 9 bases, J lost 5 bases, and 16 bases lay in between. CDR3 length equals 13 residues. The CDR3 region has the DNA TGTGCCAGTAGGACACCTTCAACGGAGACCCAGTACTTC. Protein sequence: CASRTPSTETQYF.

This chain connects TRBV18 to TRBJ2-7, with a possible D match to TRBD2 (6 bases). The V end was cut by 2 bases, the J end by 5 bases, with 13 bases between. This CDR3 contains 14 residues. CDR1 and CDR2 from the germline V gene are KGHSH and LQKENI. The CDR3 region is CASSPSGGFDEQYF. The DNA for the CDR3 is TGTGCCAGCTCACCATCTGGAGGGTTCGACGAGCAGTACTTC.

This chain uses TRBV18 with TRBJ2-1; the match to TRBD2 covers 12 bases. The CDR3 has 16 residues. CDR1 is KGHSH and CDR2 is LQKENI in the germline V gene. The trim removed 11 bases at V and 8 bases at J, leaving 16 bases unmatched. This CDR3 is CAGGRSTSGRRDEQFF. CDR3 bases: TGTGCCGGGGGGCGATCGACTAGCGGGAGAAGAGATGAGCAGTTCTTC.

Here the CDR3 reads CASTVRTGNYGYTF. The CDR3 DNA reads as TGCGCCAGCACCGTAAGGACAGGAAACTATGGCTACACCTTC. This chain links TRBV10-2 with TRBJ1-2; 7 bases match TRBD1. The V gene's germline CDR1 is WSHSY and CDR2 SAAADI. This CDR3 has 14 residues. The V and J ends lost 7 bases and 2 bases, in that order; junction bases with no gene match: 7.

This clone was counted only a few times. The CDR3 region has the DNA TGTGCCAGCATGGCGTCGAACACTGAAGCTTTCTTT. Residues: CASMASNTEAFF. This chain links TRBV27 with TRBJ1-1; D not certain. The germline CDR1 and CDR2 sequences are MNHEY and SMNVEV (reference sequence). The CDR3 length is 12 residues. Trimming cost V 7 bases and J 1 base, with 7 bases left between them.

This clone was counted a single time. The chain recombines TRBV7-2 with TRBJ1-2; tentatively, D is TRBD1 (6 bases). Germline lookup yields CDR1 SGHTA and CDR2 FQGNSA. The CDR3 is 12 amino acids. The V end was cut by 8 bases, the J end by 8 bases, with 15 bases between. CDR3 bases: TGTGCCAGCGCCCCGTGGCAGGGGGGCTACACCTTC. It encodes CASAPWQGGYTF.

V and J are TRBV10-1 and TRBJ2-3, with TRBD2 matching over 9 bases. Germline values: CDR1 WNHNN, CDR2 SYGVQD (reference sequence). The V and J ends lost 3 bases and 4 bases, in that order; junction bases with no gene match: 8. The CDR3 runs 16 residues. The CDR3 loop reads CASSDQGSGSPDTQYF. In DNA form, the CDR3 reads TGCGCCAGCAGTGATCAGGGTAGCGGGAGTCCAGATACGCAGTATTTT.